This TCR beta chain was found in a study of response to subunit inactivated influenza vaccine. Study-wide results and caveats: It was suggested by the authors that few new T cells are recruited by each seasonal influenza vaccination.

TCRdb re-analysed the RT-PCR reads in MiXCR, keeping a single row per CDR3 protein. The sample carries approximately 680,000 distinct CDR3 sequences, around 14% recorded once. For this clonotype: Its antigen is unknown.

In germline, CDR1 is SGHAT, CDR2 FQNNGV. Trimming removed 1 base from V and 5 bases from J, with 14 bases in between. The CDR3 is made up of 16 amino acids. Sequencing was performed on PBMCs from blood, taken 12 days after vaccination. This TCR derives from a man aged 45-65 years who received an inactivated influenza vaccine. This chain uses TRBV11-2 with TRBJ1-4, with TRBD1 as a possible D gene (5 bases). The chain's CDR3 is CASSLGARGENEKLFF. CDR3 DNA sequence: TGTGCCAGCAGCTTAGGAGCTCGGGGGGAGAATGAAAAACTGTTTTTT.